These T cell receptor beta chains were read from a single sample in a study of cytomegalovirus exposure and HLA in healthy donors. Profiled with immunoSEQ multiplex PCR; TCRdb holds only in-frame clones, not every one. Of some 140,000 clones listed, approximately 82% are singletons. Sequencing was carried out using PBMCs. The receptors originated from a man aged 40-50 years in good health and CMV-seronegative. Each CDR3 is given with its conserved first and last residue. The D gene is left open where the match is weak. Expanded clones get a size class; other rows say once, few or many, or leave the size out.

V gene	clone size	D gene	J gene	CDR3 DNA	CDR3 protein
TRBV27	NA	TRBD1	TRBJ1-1	TGTGCCAGCAGTTTCCGACAGGGGACGAACACTGAAGCTTTCTTT	CASSFRQGTNTEAFF
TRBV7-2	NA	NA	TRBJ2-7	TGTGCCAGCAGCTCCGGGACAACCGAGCAGTACTTC	CASSSGTTEQYF
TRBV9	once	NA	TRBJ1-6	TGTGCCAGCAGCCTCGGACTAGGGAATTCACCCCTCCACTTT	CASSLGLGNSPLHF
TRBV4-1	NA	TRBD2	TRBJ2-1	TGCGCCAGCAGCCAACTAGCGGGGGGGCCTGAGCAGTTCTTC	CASSQLAGGPEQFF
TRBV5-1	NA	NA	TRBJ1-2	TGCGCCAGCAGCCCACAGGGAGACTATGGCTACACCTTC	CASSPQGDYGYTF
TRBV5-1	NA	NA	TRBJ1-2	TGCGCCAGCAGCTTGGGCGGACAGCCAAGCGATGTCTACACCTTC	CASSLGGQPSDVYTF
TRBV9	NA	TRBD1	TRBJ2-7	TGTGCCAGCAGCGGTACAGGGGGCCAGGGCGAGCAGTACTTC	CASSGTGGQGEQYF
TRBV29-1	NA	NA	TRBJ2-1	TGCAGCGCGCGCTACAATGAGCAGTTCTTC	CSARYNEQFF
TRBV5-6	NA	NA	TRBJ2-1	TGTGCCAGCAGCTTTTGGGGGGGGGCGGCTAATGAGCAGTTCTTC	CASSFWGGAANEQFF
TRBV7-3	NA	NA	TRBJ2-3	TGTGCCAGCAGCCACCCAGCAGGGGACACAGATACGCAGTATTTT	CASSHPAGDTDTQYF
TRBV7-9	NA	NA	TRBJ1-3	TGTTCCAGCAGCTCTACCGGGACAAGCTCTGGAAACACCATATATTTT	CSSSSTGTSSGNTIYF
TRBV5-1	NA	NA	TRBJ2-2	TGCGCCAGCAGCTTGGGACGGGAGCGACGCACCGGGGAGCTGTTTTTT	CASSLGRERRTGELFF
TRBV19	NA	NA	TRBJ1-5	TGTGCCAGTACTCTTGCCGGGGGGGCAGCATATAGCAATCAGCCCCAGCATTTT	CASTLAGGAAYSNQPQHF
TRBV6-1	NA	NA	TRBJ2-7	TGTGCCAGCAGCCCGGACTTCTCCTACGAGCAGTACTTC	CASSPDFSYEQYF
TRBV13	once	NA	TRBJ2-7	TGTGCCAGCAGCTTGTGGCGGTCCTACGAGCAGTACTTC	CASSLWRSYEQYF
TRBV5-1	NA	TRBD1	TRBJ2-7	TGCGCCAGCAGCCACGGACAGGGGTCCTACGAGCAGTACTTC	CASSHGQGSYEQYF
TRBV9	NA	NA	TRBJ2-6	TGTGCCAGCAGCATAATAGGGGGCTCTGGGGCCAACGTCCTGACTTTC	CASSIIGGSGANVLTF
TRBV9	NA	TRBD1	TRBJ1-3	TGTGCCAGCAGCACCCCCTGGACAGGGGACGGAAACACCATATATTTT	CASSTPWTGDGNTIYF
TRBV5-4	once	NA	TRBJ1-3	TGTGCCAGCAGCTCCCCCCGAAGTGCGGGAAACACCATATATTTT	CASSSPRSAGNTIYF
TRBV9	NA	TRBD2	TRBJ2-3	TGTGCCAGCAGCGTAGCTGGGACTAGGGCAGATACGCAGTATTTT	CASSVAGTRADTQYF
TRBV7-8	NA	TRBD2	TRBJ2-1	TGTGCCAGCAGCTTAGCTTATGGACTAGCGCTGTACAATGAGCAGTTCTTC	CASSLAYGLALYNEQFF
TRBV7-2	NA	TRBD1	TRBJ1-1	TGTGCCAGCAGCTTCTCGGGGGACAGTGGCACTGAAGCTTTCTTT	CASSFSGDSGTEAFF
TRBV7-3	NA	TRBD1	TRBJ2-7	TGTGCCAGCAGTCTCGGACAGGGGTCAGTCTACGAGCAGTACTTC	CASSLGQGSVYEQYF
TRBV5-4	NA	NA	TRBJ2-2	TGTGCGATCGGGAGCTCGAACACCGGGGAGCTGTTTTTT	CAIGSSNTGELFF
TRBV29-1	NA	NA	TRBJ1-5	TGCAGCGTCCTACAGTATAGCAATCAGCCCCAGCATTTT	CSVLQYSNQPQHF
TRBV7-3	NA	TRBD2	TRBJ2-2	TGTGCCAGCAGATCGCCGGGACTAGAGGTCGGGGAGCTGTTTTTT	CASRSPGLEVGELFF
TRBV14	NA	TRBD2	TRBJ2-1	TGTGCCAGCAGCCTAACAGCGGGAGGGACCTACAATGAGCAGTTCTTC	CASSLTAGGTYNEQFF
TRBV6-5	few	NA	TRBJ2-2	TGTGCCAGCAGTTACCAGACAGTCACGAACACCGGGGAGCTGTTTTTT	CASSYQTVTNTGELFF
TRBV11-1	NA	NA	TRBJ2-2	TGTGCCAGCAGCTTGCGTGCCCCCGTGGTAGCGGAGAACACCGGGGAGCTGTTTTTT	CASSLRAPVVAENTGELFF
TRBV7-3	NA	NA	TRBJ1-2	TGTGCCAGCAACGAACCGGGACATCGCTATGGCTACACCTTC	CASNEPGHRYGYTF
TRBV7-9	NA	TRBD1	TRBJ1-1	TGTTCCAGCAGCCCGACAGGGGATCCTGAAGCTTTCTTT	CSSSPTGDPEAFF
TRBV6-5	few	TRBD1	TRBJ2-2	TGTGCCAGCAGTTCCCGACAGGGGGCGGGCGGGGAGCTGTTTTTT	CASSSRQGAGGELFF
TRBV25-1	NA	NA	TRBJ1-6	TGTGCCAGCAGTGGGGGGGTAATCCCCTATAATTCACCCCTCCACTTT	CASSGGVIPYNSPLHF
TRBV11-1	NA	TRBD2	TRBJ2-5	TGTGCCAGCAGCTCGGGGGGGGTGCAAGAGACCCAGTACTTC	CASSSGGVQETQYF
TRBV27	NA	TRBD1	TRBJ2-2	TGTGCCAGCAGTTCGCGAGGGACAGGGGGCGGGGAGCTGTTTTTT	CASSSRGTGGGELFF
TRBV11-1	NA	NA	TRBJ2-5	TGTGCCAGCAGCTTAGGTCAGTCCCAGACCCAGTACTTC	CASSLGQSQTQYF
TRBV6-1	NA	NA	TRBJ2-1	TGTGCCAGCACGGGTGAACTTATAACCTACAATGAGCAGTTCTTC	CASTGELITYNEQFF
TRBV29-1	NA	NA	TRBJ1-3	TGCAGCGTCCCAGACAGCCTCTCTGGAAACACCATATATTTT	CSVPDSLSGNTIYF
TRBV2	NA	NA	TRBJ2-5	TGTGCCAGCAGTGAAGTGGGCAGGGAGACCCAGTACTTC	CASSEVGRETQYF
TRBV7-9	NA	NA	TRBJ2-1	TGTGCCAGCAGCTTAGCAGGGGAAGATGAGCAGTTCTTC	CASSLAGEDEQFF
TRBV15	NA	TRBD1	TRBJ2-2	TGTGCCACCAGCAAGGACAGGGACAGCACCGGGGAGCTGTTTTTT	CATSKDRDSTGELFF
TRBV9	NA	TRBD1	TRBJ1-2	TGTGCCAGCAGCGTAGCTCAGGGGGCTGATGGCTACACCTTC	CASSVAQGADGYTF
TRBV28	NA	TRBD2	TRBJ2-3	TGTGCCAGCAGTTTTGCGGGGGGGCCAGATACGCAGTATTTT	CASSFAGGPDTQYF
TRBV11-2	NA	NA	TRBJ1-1	TGTGCCAGCAGCCCCGGACAGTTTAACACTGAAGCTTTCTTT	CASSPGQFNTEAFF
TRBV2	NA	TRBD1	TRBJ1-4	TGTGCCAGCAGGGGACAGGGCACTAATGAAAAACTGTTTTTT	CASRGQGTNEKLFF